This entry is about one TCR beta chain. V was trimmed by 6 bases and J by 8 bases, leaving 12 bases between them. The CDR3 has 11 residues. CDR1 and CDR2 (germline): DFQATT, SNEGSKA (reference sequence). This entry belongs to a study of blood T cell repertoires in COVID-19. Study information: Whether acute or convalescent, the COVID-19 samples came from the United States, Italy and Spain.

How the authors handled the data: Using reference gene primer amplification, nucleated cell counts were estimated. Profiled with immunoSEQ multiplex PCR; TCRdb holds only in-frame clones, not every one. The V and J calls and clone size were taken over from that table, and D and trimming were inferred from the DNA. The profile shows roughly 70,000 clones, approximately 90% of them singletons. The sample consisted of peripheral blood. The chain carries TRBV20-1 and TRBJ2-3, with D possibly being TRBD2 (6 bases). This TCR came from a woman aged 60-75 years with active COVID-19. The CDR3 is CSAPQGGTQYF. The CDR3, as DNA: TGCAGTGCCCCTCAGGGAGGTACGCAGTATTTT.